The 20 T cell receptor beta chains in this list originate from one sample, sequenced in a study of blood T cell repertoires in COVID-19 (dated by TCRdb to about 2020). Library prep was done by the immunoSEQ multiplex PCR assay. TCRdb stores this immuneACCESS table with in-frame sequences only. Part of the clones is absent; in the studies checked, under half of the shortfall reflects unresolved V genes, and no reason is known for the rest. This sample lists fewer than 60,000 clones; roughly four fifths were detected once. The leading ten clones occupy roughly 10% of the sample. Sequencing used peripheral blood. The receptors derive from a man at least 80 years old with COVID-19, enrolled during active disease.

The chain recombines TRBV7-9 with TRBJ1-1; D not certain. Deletions cut 1 base from V and 2 bases from J, with 2 bases between. Per the germline V gene, CDR1 is SEHNR and CDR2 is FQNEAQ (reference sequence). CDR3 length: 12 residues. This chain's CDR3 is CASSLVNTEAFF. The CDR3 DNA reads TGTGCCAGCAGCTTAGTAAACACTGAAGCTTTCTTT.

The V call is TRBV6-6, the J call TRBJ2-5; 7 bases are shared with TRBD1. The germline V gene has CDR1 MNHNY and CDR2 SVGAGI (reference sequence). The junction had 8 bases not matched to a gene; V was cut back by 7 bases and J by 3 bases. This CDR3 region has 14 residues. This CDR3 reads CASTDGDREETQYF. Written as DNA, the CDR3 is TGTGCCAGCACCGACGGGGACAGAGAAGAGACCCAGTACTTC.

This chain uses TRBV7-2 with TRBJ1-5; TRBD1 might be the D (5 bases). V shed 6 bases and J shed 0 bases, with 9 bases lying between them. The germline V gene has CDR1 SGHTA and CDR2 FQGNSA. The CDR3 length is 14 residues. The CDR3 is CASRGPNSNQPQHF. The DNA for the CDR3 is TGTGCCAGCAGGGGGCCCAATAGCAATCAGCCCCAGCATTTT.

The CDR3 reads CASSLTSGSTRNEQFF. The DNA of the CDR3 is TGTGCCAGCAGCTTGACTAGCGGGAGTACGAGGAATGAGCAGTTCTTC. V usage is TRBV7-6 and J usage is TRBJ2-1; 12 bases are a match to TRBD2. Germline trimming cut 3 bases from V and 7 bases from J; bases unmatched to any gene: 7. The CDR3 is 16 residues long. CDR1 is SGHVS and CDR2 is FNYEAQ in the germline V gene.

This sequence joins TRBV19 and TRBJ2-1; 10 nucleotides match TRBD2. V lost 8 bases and J lost 3; bases outside the gene matches: 7. Germline CDR1 and CDR2: LNHDA and SQIVND (reference sequence). This CDR3 is 15 amino acids long. The CDR3 sequence: CASSSAGGVYNEQFF. The CDR3 nucleotides read TGTGCCAGTTCTTCAGCGGGGGGGGTCTACAATGAGCAGTTCTTC.

The chain has TRBV6-2 or TRBV6-3 and TRBJ2-3; maybe TRBD1 (6 bases). Trimming pared 5 bases from V and 4 bases from J, leaving 19 bases between. Germline values: CDR1 MNHEY, CDR2 SVGEGT. This CDR3 has 16 residues. This CDR3 reads CASSGTGLVGADTQYF. The CDR3 region has the DNA TGTGCCAGCAGTGGTACAGGGCTAGTTGGCGCAGATACGCAGTATTTT.

The rearrangement links TRBV29-1 to TRBJ2-1, with TRBD2 as a possible D gene (7 bases). Germline CDR1 SQVTM, CDR2 ANQGSEA. The CDR3 covers 14 residues. Trimming pared 4 bases from V and 2 bases from J, leaving 12 bases between. Here the CDR3 reads CSVAAGAAYNEQFF. As DNA, the CDR3 is TGCAGCGTTGCTGCGGGGGCCGCCTACAATGAGCAGTTCTTC.

V usage is TRBV9 and J usage is TRBJ1-1, with 7 bases matching TRBD1. This CDR3 is built from 13 residues. Germline CDR1 is SGDLS and CDR2 is YYNGEE. V lost 3 bases to trimming and J lost 4 bases; unmatched junction nucleotides: 3. CDR3 loop: CASSEGQFTEAFF. CDR3 in DNA: TGTGCCAGCAGCGAGGGACAGTTCACTGAAGCTTTCTTT.

The chain is built from TRBV10-3 and TRBJ1-5; D unresolved. Germline V lookup: CDR1 ENHRY, CDR2 SYGVKD. Trimming took 8 bases from V and 6 from J, leaving 11 bases between them. The CDR3 length is 12 residues. The CDR3 DNA reads TGTGCCATCGGGCCACCCGGTCAGCCCCAGCATTTT. This sequence encodes CAIGPPGQPQHF.

V usage is TRBV18 and J usage is TRBJ2-7; D perhaps matches TRBD1 (6 bases). Germline values: CDR1 KGHSH, CDR2 LQKENI. The CDR3 length is 16 residues. Trimming stripped 0 bases from V and 1 base from J, with 13 bases between. This CDR3 is CASSPPYRESSYEQYV. CDR3 nucleotide sequence: TGTGCCAGCTCACCACCTTACAGGGAATCGTCCTACGAGCAGTACGTC.

The chain employs TRBV7-2 and TRBJ1-5; D not resolved. Trimming left V 4 bases short and J 1 base short, with 17 bases between. CDR1 and CDR2 from the germline V gene are SGHTA and FQGNSA. This CDR3 has 17 residues. CDR3 loop: CASSSAARGSSNQPQHF. The CDR3 region has the DNA TGTGCCAGCAGCTCAGCCGCCCGGGGATCAAGCAATCAGCCCCAGCATTTT.

This chain uses TRBV10-3 with TRBJ1-2, with TRBD1 matching over 7 bases. Germline loops: CDR1 ENHRY, CDR2 SYGVKD. V was pared by 2 bases and J by 3 bases, with 0 bases of the junction left unmatched. This CDR3 has 13 residues. The CDR3 DNA follows: TGTGCCATCAGTGAGGGGACAGACTATGGCTACACCTTC. It specifies CAISEGTDYGYTF.

The chain recombines TRBV27 with TRBJ1-1, with D perhaps matching TRBD1 (5 bases). In germline, CDR1 is MNHEY, CDR2 SMNVEV (reference sequence). Trimming cost V 4 bases and J 7 bases, with 13 bases left between them. The CDR3 sequence is 13 residues long. The CDR3 region has the DNA TGTGCCAGCAGTTCCTCCGACAGTCTTGAAGCTTTCTTT. This translates into CASSSSDSLEAFF.

The J gene is TRBJ1-4, the V gene TRBV15; weak D call: TRBD1 (5 bases). This CDR3 is 14 amino acids long. Trimming shortened V by 8 bases and J by 8 bases, and 18 bases separated the two germline ends. Germline CDR1 LNHNV, CDR2 YYDKDF (reference sequence). The CDR3 region is CATRYSGGTEKLFF. For the CDR3, the DNA is TGTGCCACCCGCTATTCGGGGGGAACGGAAAAACTGTTTTTT.

CDR3 nucleotides: TGTGCCAGCAGTTTAGAACAGGGGCGAAACACCATATATTTT. Residues: CASSLEQGRNTIYF. J is TRBJ1-3 and V is TRBV28; 7 bases fit TRBD1. The CDR3 length is 14 residues. The junction had 3 bases not matched to a gene; V was cut back by 2 bases and J by 5 bases. The germline CDR1 and CDR2 sequences are MDHEN and SYDVKM.

The chain couples TRBV27 to TRBJ1-4; D perhaps matches TRBD1 (6 bases). The V gene's germline CDR1 is MNHEY and CDR2 SMNVEV (reference sequence). Trimming took off 5 bases at V and 8 bases at J, with 18 bases between the two ends. The CDR3 extends over 15 amino acids. CDR3 protein: CASSPRPGGQEKLFF. In DNA form, the CDR3 reads TGTGCCAGCAGTCCGCGACCGGGAGGACAGGAAAAACTGTTTTTT. The complete variable domain, with remaining parts taken from reference TRBV27 and TRBJ1-4, reads EAQVTQNPRYLITVTGKKLTVTCSQNMNHEYMSWYRQDPGLGLRQIYYSMNVEVTDKGDVPEGYKVSRKEKRNFPLILESPSPNQTSLYFCASSPRPGGQEKLFFGSGTQLSVL.

The chain has TRBV5-1 and TRBJ2-2; a possible D gene is TRBD2 (5 bases). In germline, CDR1 is SGHRS, CDR2 YFSETQ. This CDR3 comprises 15 residues. The V end lost 4 bases, the J end lost 5 bases, and 15 bases lay between the germline ends. CDR3 in DNA: TGCGCCAGCAGCCTCGTGAGGGCTGGAACCGGGGAGCTGTTTTTT. As protein: CASSLVRAGTGELFF.

The V call is TRBV5-4, the J call TRBJ1-6, with 7 bases that match TRBD1. Germline assignment: CDR1 SGHNT and CDR2 YYREEE (reference sequence). CDR3 length: 14 amino acids. The V segment lost 2 bases and the J segment 6 bases; nucleotides outside the gene matches: 2. CDR3 in DNA: TGTGCCAGCAGCTTCGACAGGGTTAATTCACCCCTCCACTTT. Amino acid sequence: CASSFDRVNSPLHF.

The chain carries TRBV5-1 and TRBJ1-4; D is perhaps TRBD1 (6 bases). The CDR3 is 14 residues long. V shed 0 bases and J shed 4 bases, with 7 bases lying between them. Germline CDR1 SGHRS, CDR2 YFSETQ. The CDR3 nucleotides read TGCGCCAGCAGCTTGGGACAGGTTAATGAAAAACTGTTTTTT. Translation gives CASSLGQVNEKLFF.

This sequence joins TRBV20-1 and TRBJ2-1; D possibly corresponds to TRBD2 (6 bases). Germline V CDR1 and CDR2: DFQATT, SNEGSKA (reference sequence). Trimming removed 3 bases at V and 6 bases at J, with 12 bases between. CDR3 length: 13 residues. CDR3 sequence reads: CSASEGAGNEQFF. DNA for the CDR3: TGCAGTGCTAGTGAGGGAGCGGGCAATGAGCAGTTCTTC.